This T cell receptor (beta chain) was observed in a study of T cell changes during pregnancy in multiple sclerosis (dated by TCRdb to 2018 to 2020). In terms of the full investigation: The study looked at changes in the T cell repertoire across pregnancy in women with multiple sclerosis.

In the case of this clone: The target of this receptor is not known. Base-call qualities are not available, and no considerably larger clone is one nucleotide away.

Library preparation used the immunoSEQ multiplex PCR assay. TCRdb retrieved this table from immuneACCESS and kept in-frame rearrangements only. Not all clones are present; in checked studies, unresolved V genes account for under half, and no reason is known for the remainder. Within this sample are 25,000 to 35,000 clones, with 89% of them counted one time only. The leading ten clones occupy around 6.9% of the sample. There are 16 amino acids in the CDR3, from cysteine to phenylalanine inclusive. The CDR3 DNA has 48 bases and is translated from base 1. From a lookup of the germline V gene, CDR1 and CDR2 are MDHEN and SYDVKM. The V end gives up 5 bases and the J end 9 bases, leaving 14 bases in the junction not matched to a gene.

The source material was CD8+ T cells from peripheral blood mononuclear cells, sampled in the second trimester of pregnancy. This TCR derives from a female donor with multiple sclerosis, enrolled in a pregnancy study. Recombination connected TRBV28 to TRBJ2-1, with 9 junctional bases fitting TRBD2. The CDR3 protein is CASSPLVAGEGSEQFF. The sequenced DNA: TGTGCCAGCAGTCCCCTCGTAGCGGGAGAGGGTAGTGAGCAGTTCTTC.